This T cell receptor (beta chain) was recovered during a study of CD8 T cells in ankylosing spondylitis. In its sample, this clonotype was seen many times. The antigen is not known. General study findings and limits: Significant enrichment of disease-linked clones was reportedly seen in matched ankylosing spondylitis synovial fluid. Earlier authors reported some of these motif variants in reactive arthritis synovial fluid and blood. Roughly eight highly homologous variants made up a TCR beta motif that seemed to typify ankylosing spondylitis blood.

The V and J ends lost 7 bases and 4 bases, in that order; junction bases with no gene match: 11. This CDR3 comprises 17 residues. Quantitative 5'-RACE with molecular barcodes was used to make the TCR beta libraries. TCRdb processed the 5' RACE reads anew with MiXCR; each CDR3 protein has one entry. The sample contains 35,000 to 50,000 distinct CDR3 sequences, over 9% of which appear only once. The chain has TRBV12-3 or TRBV12-4 and TRBJ2-6; 9 nucleotides match TRBD1. This receptor was taken from a male donor with ankylosing spondylitis or in good health (not recorded which). The source material was blood, either unsorted or a sorted T cell fraction (not recorded which). CDR3 amino acids: CASNLGTGISGANVLTF. The CDR3 coding sequence is TGTGCCAGCAACCTCGGGACAGGGATCTCCGGGGCCAACGTCCTGACTTTC.